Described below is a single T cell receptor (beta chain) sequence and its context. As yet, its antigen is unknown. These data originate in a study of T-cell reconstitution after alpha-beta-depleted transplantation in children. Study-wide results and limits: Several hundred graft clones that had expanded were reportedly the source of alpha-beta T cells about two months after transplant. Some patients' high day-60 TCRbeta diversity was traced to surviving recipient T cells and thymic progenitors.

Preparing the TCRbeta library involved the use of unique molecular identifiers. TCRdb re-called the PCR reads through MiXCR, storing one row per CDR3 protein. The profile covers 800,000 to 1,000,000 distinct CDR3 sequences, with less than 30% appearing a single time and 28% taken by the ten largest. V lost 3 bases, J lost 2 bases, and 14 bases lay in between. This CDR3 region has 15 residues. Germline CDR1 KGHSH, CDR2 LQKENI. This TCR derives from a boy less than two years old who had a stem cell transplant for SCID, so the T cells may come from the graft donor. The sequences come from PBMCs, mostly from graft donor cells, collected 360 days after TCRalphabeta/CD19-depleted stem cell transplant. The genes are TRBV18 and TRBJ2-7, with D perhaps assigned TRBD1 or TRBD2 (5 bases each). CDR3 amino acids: CASSPRPGRPYEQYF. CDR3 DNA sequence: TGTGCCAGCTCACCTAGACCGGGGCGCCCCTACGAGCAGTACTTC.